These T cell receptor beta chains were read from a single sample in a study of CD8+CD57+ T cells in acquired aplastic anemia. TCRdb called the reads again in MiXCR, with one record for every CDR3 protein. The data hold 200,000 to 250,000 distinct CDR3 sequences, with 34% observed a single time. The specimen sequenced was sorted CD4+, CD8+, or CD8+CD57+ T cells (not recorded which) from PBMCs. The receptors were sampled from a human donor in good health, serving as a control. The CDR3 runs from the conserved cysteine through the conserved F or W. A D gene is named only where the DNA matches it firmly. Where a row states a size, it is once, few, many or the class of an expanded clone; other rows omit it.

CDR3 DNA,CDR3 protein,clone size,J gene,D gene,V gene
TGTGCCAGCAAGTTAGGAGGAACTACCTACGAGCAGTACTTC,CASKLGGTTYEQYF,.,TRBJ2-7,.,TRBV7-2
TGTGCCATCAGTTCCGACGGGGGTGAAGAGCAGTACTTC,CAISSDGGEEQYF,.,TRBJ2-7,.,TRBV6-5
TGCAGCGTTGATATCAGCGGGACTTACAATGAGCAGTTCTTC,CSVDISGTYNEQFF,many,TRBJ2-1,TRBD2,TRBV29-1
TGTGCCAGCAGCCAGGGGACTAGTCGCACAGATACGCAGTATTTT,CASSQGTSRTDTQYF,few,TRBJ2-3,TRBD2,TRBV14
TGTGCCAGTAGTATAGAGGCAGCCTACGAGCAGTACTTC,CASSIEAAYEQYF,.,TRBJ2-7,.,TRBV19
TGCAGTGCTTGGGGACTAGCGGGATTAGATACGCAGTATTTT,CSAWGLAGLDTQYF,many,TRBJ2-3,TRBD2,TRBV20-1
TGCGCCAGCAGCCAAGATCGAGGGACCGGGGGCTACACCTTC,CASSQDRGTGGYTF,.,TRBJ1-2,.,TRBV4-1
TGTGCCAGCAGCCGTCAGACAGTCTCCAATGAGCAGTTCTTC,CASSRQTVSNEQFF,few,TRBJ2-1,.,TRBV5-4
TGCGCCAGCAGCTTGTCTGGGACAGGGTCTCAGCCCCAGCATTTT,CASSLSGTGSQPQHF,.,TRBJ1-5,TRBD1,TRBV5-1
TGTGCCAGCAGCTTAGCGGTTTTGAACACTGAAGCTTTCTTT,CASSLAVLNTEAFF,.,TRBJ1-1,.,TRBV5-5
TGTGCCAGCAATACGGGGGAGACCCAGTACTTC,CASNTGETQYF,few,TRBJ2-5,.,TRBV7-9
TGTGCCAGCAGCGACCAGACTAGCGGGTCCCAGTACTTC,CASSDQTSGSQYF,many,TRBJ2-5,TRBD2,TRBV7-3